Listed here are 28 T cell receptor beta chains from one sample, sequenced in a study of shared clonotypes between healthy human individuals. Measured with immunoSEQ multiplex PCR; TCRdb has only the in-frame clones, and not every one. This repertoire shows 2,500,000 or so clones, around 92% found once; its top ten account for about 0.41%. Sequenced material: naive CD4+ T cells from PBMCs. Regarding subset: CD45RA+ positively selected. Every receptor here comes from a man between 18 and 35 years old in good health. Some clones in this sample may be carry-over from other donors' samples.

The chain combines TRBV7-9 with TRBJ2-4; 8 bases line up with TRBD1. This CDR3 is built from 15 residues. The ends lost 6 bases at V and 4 bases at J; junction bases unmatched: 8. CDR1 and CDR2 from the germline V gene are SEHNR and FQNEAQ (reference sequence). The CDR3 bases are TGTGCCAGCAGGCATAGCAGGGGGCCAAAAAACATTCAGTACTTC. Protein: CASRHSRGPKNIQYF.

Turning to this clone: The sample holds other DNA sequences that translate to the same CDR3. This chain joins TRBV5-1 and TRBJ1-2; D remains unclear. The CDR3 loop spans 12 amino acids. The V gene's germline CDR1 is SGHRS and CDR2 YFSETQ. V dropped 4 bases and J dropped 2 bases, with 6 bases sitting between them. The CDR3 protein is CASSEGNYGYTF. CDR3 sequence (DNA): TGCGCCAGCAGCGAAGGGAACTATGGCTACACCTTC.

This clone appeared a single time. The V and J genes are TRBV6-4 and TRBJ2-3; D might be TRBD1 (5 bases). The CDR3 extends over 11 amino acids. The germline V and J ends were trimmed by 6 bases and 8 bases, with 9 bases remaining between them. Germline CDR1 and CDR2: MRHNA and SNTAGT. The CDR3 nucleotides are TGTGCCAGCAGCGACAGTACTACGCAGTATTTT. This translates into CASSDSTTQYF.

The V gene is TRBV6-1, the J gene TRBJ2-7, with D possibly matching TRBD2 (5 bases). Per germline, CDR1 MNHNS and CDR2 SASEGT. V was clipped by 2 bases and J by 3 bases, with 11 bases between them. CDR3 length: 14 residues. CDR3 region: CASSEFGLSYEQYF. The CDR3 bases are TGTGCCAGCAGTGAATTTGGACTTAGCTACGAGCAGTACTTC.

The rearrangement links TRBV5-4 to TRBJ2-2; D ambiguous. CDR3 length: 12 amino acids. V lost 2 bases and J 6 bases, leaving 5 bases between the germline ends. Germline V CDR1 and CDR2: SGHNT, YYREEE (reference sequence). This CDR3 reads CASSFPAGELFF. The DNA for the CDR3 is TGTGCCAGCAGCTTCCCGGCCGGGGAGCTGTTTTTT.

This clone was observed once. The junction and the germline gene differ at one end; a read error may be behind it. The rearrangement uses TRBV2 and TRBJ2-3, with 11 bases identical to TRBD2. The CDR3 runs 14 residues. Germline CDR1 and CDR2: SNHLY and FYNNEI. The CDR3 loop reads CAGRTSGSTDTQYF. CDR3 coding DNA: TGTGCCGGCAGGACTAGCGGGAGCACAGATACGCAGTATTTT.

The genes are TRBV4-1 and TRBJ1-1, with TRBD1 as a possible D gene (6 bases). The CDR3 is 15 amino acids. Germline V gene lookup returns CDR1 MGHRA and CDR2 YSYEKL. Trimming removed 4 bases at V and 4 bases at J, with 16 bases between. The CDR3 loop is CASSLGPGAPTEAFF. DNA for the CDR3: TGCGCCAGCAGCCTAGGACCGGGGGCGCCCACTGAAGCTTTCTTT.

In regard to this clone: The sample holds other DNA sequences that translate to the same CDR3. This chain joins TRBV5-1 and TRBJ1-1, with no clear D. Trimming took off 0 bases at V and 3 bases at J, with 6 bases between the two ends. Germline CDR1 is SGHRS and CDR2 is YFSETQ. The CDR3 is 13 amino acids. The CDR3 loop reads CASSLVGDTEAFF. In DNA, the CDR3 is TGCGCCAGCAGCTTGGTGGGAGACACTGAAGCTTTCTTT.

This chain links TRBV7-2 with TRBJ2-3; D not certain. This CDR3 has 13 amino acids. Germline V gene lookup returns CDR1 SGHTA and CDR2 FQGNSA. The V end lost 5 bases, the J end lost 4 bases, and 10 bases lay between the germline ends. CDR3 nucleotide sequence: TGTGCCAGCAGCCCACCATACGCAGATACGCAGTATTTT. This translates into CASSPPYADTQYF.

The J gene is TRBJ2-5, the V gene TRBV6-5, with D uncertain. The CDR3 runs to 15 residues. V lost 3 bases and J 1 base, leaving 12 bases between the germline ends. Germline loops: CDR1 MNHEY, CDR2 SVGAGI. CDR3 residues: CASSYNSGSQETQYF. The CDR3 DNA reads TGTGCCAGCAGTTATAACTCTGGCTCCCAAGAGACCCAGTACTTC.

This rearrangement joins TRBV15 to TRBJ2-5; D assignment may be TRBD1 or TRBD2 (5 bases each). Germline V gives CDR1 LNHNV, CDR2 YYDKDF (reference sequence). The CDR3 length is 13 residues. Trimming cost V 6 bases and J 5 bases, with 13 bases left between them. The CDR3 sequence is CATSRRGMETQYF. CDR3 nucleotide sequence: TGTGCCACCAGTCGACGGGGCATGGAGACCCAGTACTTC.

The CDR3 protein is CASSLGTSGIYEQYF. The CDR3 nucleotides read TGTGCCAGCAGCTTAGGGACTAGCGGGATCTACGAGCAGTACTTC. The J gene is TRBJ2-7, the V gene TRBV7-2; 12 nucleotides line up with TRBD2. The CDR3 extends over 15 amino acids. Germline CDR1 is SGHTA and CDR2 is FQGNSA. V shed 1 base and J 3 bases; nucleotides not matched to a gene: 1.

The genes are TRBV19 and TRBJ1-4; weak D call: TRBD1 (6 bases). CDR1 LNHDA and CDR2 SQIVND come from the germline V gene (reference sequence). The CDR3 runs 17 residues. With 5 bases removed from V and 2 bases from J, the gap between germline ends came to 18 bases. The CDR3 region has the DNA TGTGCCAGTAGTCCCCGGAGGGGGGGGCGGACTAATGAAAAACTGTTTTTT. It is translated as CASSPRRGGRTNEKLFF.

Only one count was recorded for this clone. The genes are TRBV5-6 and TRBJ1-1; a weak D match, TRBD1 (6 bases). The CDR3 extends over 15 amino acids. Trimming removed 6 bases from V and 5 bases from J, with 20 bases in between. Germline CDR1 is SGHDT and CDR2 is YYEEEE. The CDR3 loop is CASTGRSQGRTEAFF. The CDR3 region has the DNA TGTGCCAGCACCGGGAGGAGTCAGGGGAGAACTGAAGCTTTCTTT.

V and J are TRBV9 and TRBJ2-7; D is possibly TRBD2 (6 bases). The CDR3 is 15 amino acids. Trimming removed 5 bases from V and 5 bases from J, with 20 bases in between. CDR1 is SGDLS, CDR2 YYNGEE, per germline. This chain's CDR3 is CASSPIGGRYHEQYF. The CDR3 DNA is TGTGCCAGCAGTCCCATAGGAGGGCGGTATCACGAGCAGTACTTC.

The J gene is TRBJ2-1, the V gene TRBV11-2, with TRBD2 matching over 8 bases. CDR1 SGHAT and CDR2 FQNNGV come from the germline V gene. V gave up 1 base and J gave up 3 bases; unmatched junction bases: 5. This CDR3 region has 16 residues. CDR3 region: CASSLGGAGGYNEQFF. DNA for the CDR3: TGTGCCAGCAGCTTAGGGGGGGCGGGAGGCTACAATGAGCAGTTCTTC. Filled out from reference TRBV11-2 and TRBJ2-1, the complete variable domain reads EAGVAQSPRYKIIEKRQSVAFWCNPISGHATLYWYQQILGQGPKLLIQFQNNGVVDDSQLPKDRFSAERLKGVDSTLKIQPAKLEDSAVYLCASSLGGAGGYNEQFFGPGTRLTVL.

This chain connects TRBV11-1 to TRBJ2-7; D is unresolved. Germline-derived CDR1 and CDR2 are SGHAT and FQDESV (reference sequence). V lost 5 bases and J lost 0, with 11 bases in between. The CDR3 loop spans 14 amino acids. This CDR3 is CASSRPGSSYEQYF. The CDR3, as DNA: TGTGCCAGCAGCCGACCCGGAAGCTCCTACGAGCAGTACTTC.

The chain links TRBV11-3 to TRBJ2-7; D may be TRBD1 (7 bases). This CDR3 has 12 amino acids. Per germline, CDR1 SGHNT and CDR2 YENEEA. V was shortened by 5 bases and J by 5 bases, with 10 bases between the two germline ends. CDR3 amino acids: CASSQGGDEQYF. The DNA of the CDR3 is TGTGCCAGCAGCCAGGGGGGTGACGAGCAGTACTTC.

This chain connects TRBV7-3 to TRBJ2-7, with D tentatively TRBD1 or TRBD2 (5 bases each). The CDR3 covers 12 residues. Trimming cost V 1 base and J 6 bases, with 7 bases left between them. Germline V gives CDR1 SGHTA, CDR2 FQGTGA. CDR3 loop: CASSLIGTEQYF. The DNA of the CDR3 is TGTGCCAGCAGCTTAATTGGGACCGAGCAGTACTTC.

This clone was picked up a small number of times. This chain uses TRBV19 with TRBJ2-1, with D perhaps being TRBD1 or TRBD2 (6 bases each). The V gene lost 7 bases and the J gene lost 4 bases, with 17 bases spanning the gap. The CDR3 totals 15 residues. Germline values: CDR1 LNHDA, CDR2 SQIVND (reference sequence). CDR3 residues: CASTSWRDKYNEQFF. The CDR3 DNA reads TGTGCCAGTACCTCCTGGCGGGACAAATACAATGAGCAGTTCTTC.

The chain links TRBV19 to TRBJ2-1; TRBD2 agrees at 14 bases. The germline gives CDR1 LNHDA, CDR2 SQIVND (reference sequence). The CDR3 is made up of 17 amino acids. V dropped 5 bases and J dropped 9; count of bases not matched to a gene: 12. The CDR3 reads CASSSIGGLAGVGEQFF. CDR3 in DNA: TGTGCCAGTAGTTCTATAGGGGGACTAGCGGGAGTGGGTGAGCAGTTCTTC.

CDR3 region: CASSLSTRGAGVPPYEQYF. In DNA, the CDR3 is TGTGCCAGCAGTTTATCTACCCGGGGCGCAGGGGTCCCCCCCTACGAGCAGTACTTC. The rearrangement links TRBV27 to TRBJ2-7, with a tentative D call TRBD1 (6 bases). CDR1 MNHEY and CDR2 SMNVEV come from the germline V gene (reference sequence). The CDR3 sequence is 19 residues long. V dropped 0 bases and J dropped 2 bases, with 23 bases sitting between them.

This chain connects TRBV4-3 to TRBJ1-2, with D hard to call. Trimming took 0 bases from V and 0 from J, leaving 8 bases between them. This CDR3 is built from 15 residues. CDR1 is LGHNA and CDR2 is YSLEER in the germline V gene. In DNA form, the CDR3 reads TGCGCCAGCAGCCAAGAGCTAGGGACTAACTATGGCTACACCTTC. As protein: CASSQELGTNYGYTF.

The count of this clone is one. The rearrangement joins TRBV28 to TRBJ2-3; D might be TRBD1 (6 bases). The CDR3 runs to 15 residues. The germline V gene has CDR1 MDHEN and CDR2 SYDVKM. Between the trimmed V and J ends, which lost 5 bases and 3 bases, there was a span of 15 bases. CDR3 amino acids: CASSRPGVVTDTQYF. The CDR3 DNA reads as TGTGCCAGCAGTAGACCAGGGGTAGTAACAGATACGCAGTATTTT.

This chain joins TRBV5-4 and TRBJ1-5; TRBD1 might be the D (6 bases). The germline V gene encodes CDR1 SGHNT and CDR2 YYREEE (reference sequence). Between the trimmed V and J ends, which lost 4 bases and 4 bases, there was a span of 12 bases. The CDR3 extends over 14 amino acids. The DNA of the CDR3 is TGTGCCAGCAGCAAGGACAGAGATAATCAGCCCCAGCATTTT. Protein: CASSKDRDNQPQHF.

The chain combines TRBV7-7 with TRBJ2-5, with 14 bases matching TRBD2. V lost 5 bases and J lost 4; bases outside the gene matches: 6. Germline V gene sequence: CDR1 SSHAT, CDR2 FNYEAQ (reference sequence). CDR3 size: 16 residues. CDR3 amino acids: CASSLGTSGSGETQYF. Written as DNA, the CDR3 is TGTGCCAGCAGCCTGGGGACTAGCGGGAGCGGAGAGACCCAGTACTTC.

CDR3 residues: CASSPGDSSIGGYTF. CDR3 bases: TGTGCCAGCAGCCCCGGGGACTCCTCGATTGGTGGCTACACCTTC. The chain is built from TRBV13 and TRBJ1-2, with D possibly being TRBD1 (5 bases). The CDR3 is made up of 15 amino acids. Per germline, CDR1 PRHDT and CDR2 FYEKMQ (reference sequence). V shed 5 bases and J shed 7 bases, with 20 bases lying between them. Looking up the rest from reference TRBV13 and TRBJ1-2 gives the full variable domain: AAGVIQSPRHLIKEKRETATLKCYPIPRHDTVYWYQQGPGQDPQFLISFYEKMQSDKGSIPDRFSAQQFSDYHSELNMSSLELGDSALYFCASSPGDSSIGGYTFGSGTRLTVV.

The rearrangement links TRBV19 to TRBJ2-3; unclear D gene. CDR1 and CDR2 (germline): LNHDA, SQIVND (reference sequence). The CDR3 extends over 12 amino acids. V was shortened by 4 bases and J by 4 bases, with 6 bases between the two germline ends. CDR3 coding DNA: TGTGCCAGTAGTACTGCTGCAGATACGCAGTATTTT. Translated: CASSTAADTQYF.